One and the same sample provided the 9 T cell receptor beta chains below, sequenced in a study of control samples from healthy donors and cancer patients. Method: immunoSEQ multiplex PCR; TCRdb's copy keeps in-frame clones and lacks some. The sample lists tens of thousands of clones, around 78% occurring once. Specimen: blood. All receptors come from a man aged 55 to 70 in good health.

This chain links TRBV19 with TRBJ1-6; D is perhaps TRBD1 (5 bases). The V and J ends lost 3 bases and 10 bases respectively, with 13 bases between them. CDR1 is LNHDA, CDR2 SQIVND, per germline (reference sequence). The CDR3 length is 14 residues. CDR3: CASSIGGLYSPLHF. Written as DNA, the CDR3 is TGTGCCAGTAGTATTGGGGGATTATACTCACCCCTCCACTTT.

The chain couples TRBV5-8 to TRBJ2-1; possibly TRBD1 or TRBD2 for D (5 bases each). CDR1 is SGHTS, CDR2 YDEGEE, per germline. The germline V and J ends were trimmed by 1 base and 0 bases, with 8 bases remaining between them. The CDR3 covers 15 residues. CDR3 protein: CASSLWGSSYNEQFF. CDR3 in DNA: TGTGCCAGCAGCTTGTGGGGGAGCTCCTACAATGAGCAGTTCTTC.

V is TRBV10-3 and J is TRBJ1-4; 9 bases are shared with TRBD1. J gave up 4 bases and V 11 bases, and 8 bases lay outside the gene matches. This CDR3 is built from 14 residues. Germline V CDR1 and CDR2: ENHRY, SYGVKD. The CDR3 DNA reads as TGTGCCTCACGGGGACAGGGCCATAATGAAAAACTGTTTTTT. This gives the protein CASRGQGHNEKLFF.

This rearrangement joins TRBV4-3 to TRBJ1-2; no reliable D call. The ends were cut back, 3 bases at V and 4 bases at J, with 9 bases in the middle. The CDR3 is 13 residues long. Germline CDR1 reads LGHNA; CDR2 reads YSLEER. The CDR3 nucleotides are TGCGCCAGCAGCCACCAGAATACCTATGGCTACACCTTC. It yields the protein CASSHQNTYGYTF.

J is TRBJ2-5 and V is TRBV16, with TRBD1 matching over 7 bases. There are 12 residues in the CDR3. The junction had 4 bases not matched to a gene; V was cut back by 7 bases and J by 5 bases. Germline V gene lookup returns CDR1 KGHSY and CDR2 FQNENV. The CDR3 nucleotides read TGTGCCAGCAACCACAGGGGCGAGACCCAGTACTTC. Encoded protein: CASNHRGETQYF.

The chain has TRBV3-1 (or the pseudogene TRBV3-2) and TRBJ1-1, with unresolved D. Germline CDR1 and CDR2: LGHDT and YNNKEL (reference sequence). The length of the CDR3 is 14 residues. Between the trimmed V and J ends, which lost 3 bases and 1 base, there was a span of 9 bases. The CDR3 spells CASSHSTENTEAFF. CDR3 coding DNA: TGTGCCAGCAGCCATTCTACAGAGAACACTGAAGCTTTCTTT.

This chain uses TRBV27 with TRBJ1-1, with TRBD1 matching over 8 bases. Germline assignment: CDR1 MNHEY and CDR2 SMNVEV (reference sequence). V lost 6 bases, J lost 0 bases, and 6 bases stayed unmatched. This CDR3 spans 15 amino acids. The CDR3 protein is CASRPSTGVNTEAFF. The CDR3 coding sequence is TGTGCCAGCAGACCTTCGACAGGGGTGAACACTGAAGCTTTCTTT.

CDR3 nucleotide sequence: TGTGCCAGCAGTTTATTAGGCAGGGCCTCCGAGCAGTACTTC. Translating gives CASSLLGRASEQYF. The chain links TRBV27 to TRBJ2-7; weak D call: TRBD1 (5 bases). This CDR3 contains 14 residues. Germline CDR1 and CDR2: MNHEY and SMNVEV (reference sequence). V shed 1 base and J shed 6 bases, with 13 bases lying between them.

J is TRBJ1-6 and V is TRBV4-1, with TRBD1 identical over 9 bases. J gave up 7 bases and V 5 bases, and 3 bases lay outside the gene matches. There are 14 residues in the CDR3. Per the germline V gene, CDR1 is MGHRA and CDR2 is YSYEKL. CDR3 amino acids: CASSSDRGNSPLHF. In DNA form, the CDR3 reads TGCGCCAGCAGCTCCGACAGGGGGAATTCACCCCTCCACTTT.